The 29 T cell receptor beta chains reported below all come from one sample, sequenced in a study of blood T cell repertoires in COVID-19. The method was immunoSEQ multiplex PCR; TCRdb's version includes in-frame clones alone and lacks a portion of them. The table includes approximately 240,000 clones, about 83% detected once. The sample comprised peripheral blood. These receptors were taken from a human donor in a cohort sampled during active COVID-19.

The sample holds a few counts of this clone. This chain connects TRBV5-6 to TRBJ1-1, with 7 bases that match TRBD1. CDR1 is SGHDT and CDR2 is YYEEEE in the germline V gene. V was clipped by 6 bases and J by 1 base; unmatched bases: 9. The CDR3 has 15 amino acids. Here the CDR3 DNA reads TGTGCCAGCACCCCTCTCCAGGGGGGGAACACTGAAGCTTTCTTT. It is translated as CASTPLQGGNTEAFF.

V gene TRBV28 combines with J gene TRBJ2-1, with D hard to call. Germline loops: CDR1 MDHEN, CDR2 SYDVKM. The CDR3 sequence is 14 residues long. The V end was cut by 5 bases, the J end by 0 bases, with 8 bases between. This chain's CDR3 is CASSTYSSYNEQFF. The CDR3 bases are TGTGCCAGCAGTACTTACTCCTCCTACAATGAGCAGTTCTTC.

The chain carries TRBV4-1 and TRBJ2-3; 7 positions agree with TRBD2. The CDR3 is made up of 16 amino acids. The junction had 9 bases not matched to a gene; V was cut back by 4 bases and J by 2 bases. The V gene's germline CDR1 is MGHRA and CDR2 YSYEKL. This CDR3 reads CASSLLSGGTTDTQYF. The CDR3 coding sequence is TGCGCCAGCAGCCTTCTTTCCGGGGGGACCACAGATACGCAGTATTTT.

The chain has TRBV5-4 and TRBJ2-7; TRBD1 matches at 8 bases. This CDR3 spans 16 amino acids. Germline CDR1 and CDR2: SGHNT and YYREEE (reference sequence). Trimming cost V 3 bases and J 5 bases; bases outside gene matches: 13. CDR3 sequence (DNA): TGTGCCAGCAGCTCCATCTCCCTCGGGACAGGCAACGAGCAGTACTTC. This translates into CASSSISLGTGNEQYF. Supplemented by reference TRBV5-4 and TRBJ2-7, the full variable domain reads ETGVTQSPTHLIKTRGQQVTLRCSSQSGHNTVSWYQQALGQGPQFIFQYYREEENGRGNFPPRFSGLQFPNYSSELNVNALELDDSALYLCASSSISLGTGNEQYFGPGTRLTVT.

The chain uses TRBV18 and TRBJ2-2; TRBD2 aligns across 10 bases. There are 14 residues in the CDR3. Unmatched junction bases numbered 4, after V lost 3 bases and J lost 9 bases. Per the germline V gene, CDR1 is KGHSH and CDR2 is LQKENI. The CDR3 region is CASSPGLAYRELFF. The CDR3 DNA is TGTGCCAGCTCACCGGGACTAGCGTATAGGGAGCTGTTTTTT.

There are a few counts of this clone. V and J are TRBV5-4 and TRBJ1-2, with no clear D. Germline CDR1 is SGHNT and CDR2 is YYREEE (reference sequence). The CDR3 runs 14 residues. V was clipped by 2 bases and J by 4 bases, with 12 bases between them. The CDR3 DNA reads TGTGCCAGCAGCTTTCAAGCGGATAGCTATGGCTACACCTTC. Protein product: CASSFQADSYGYTF. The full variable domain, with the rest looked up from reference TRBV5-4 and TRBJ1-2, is ETGVTQSPTHLIKTRGQQVTLRCSSQSGHNTVSWYQQALGQGPQFIFQYYREEENGRGNFPPRFSGLQFPNYSSELNVNALELDDSALYLCASSFQADSYGYTFGSGTRLTVV.

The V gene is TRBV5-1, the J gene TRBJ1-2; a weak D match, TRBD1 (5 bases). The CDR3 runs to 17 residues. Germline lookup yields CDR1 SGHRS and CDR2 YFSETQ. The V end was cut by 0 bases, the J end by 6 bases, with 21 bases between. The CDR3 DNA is TGCGCCAGCAGCTTGGGGGATATCTTACCAGGGAGGCATGGCTACACCTTC. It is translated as CASSLGDILPGRHGYTF.

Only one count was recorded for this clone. CDR3 nucleotide sequence: TGTGCCAGCAGTTACTCTCCAAACAATGAGCAGTTCTTC. It yields the protein CASSYSPNNEQFF. This chain connects TRBV6-5 to TRBJ2-1, with D unresolved. This CDR3 has 13 amino acids. Germline V gene data show CDR1 as MNHEY and CDR2 as SVGAGI. V lost 0 bases and J lost 5, with 5 bases in between.

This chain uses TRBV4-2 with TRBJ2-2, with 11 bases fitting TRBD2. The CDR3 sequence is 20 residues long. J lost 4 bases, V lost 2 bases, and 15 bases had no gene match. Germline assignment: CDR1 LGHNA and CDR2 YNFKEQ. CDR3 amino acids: CASSQKKGPSGGSPTGELFF. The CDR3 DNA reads TGTGCCAGCAGCCAAAAGAAGGGGCCTAGCGGGGGGTCTCCCACCGGGGAGCTGTTTTTT.

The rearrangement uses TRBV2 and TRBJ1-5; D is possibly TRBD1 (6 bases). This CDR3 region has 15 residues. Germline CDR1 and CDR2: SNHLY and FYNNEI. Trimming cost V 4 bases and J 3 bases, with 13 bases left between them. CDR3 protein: CASSGESGANQPQHF. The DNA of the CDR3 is TGTGCCAGCAGTGGAGAGTCAGGGGCCAATCAGCCCCAGCATTTT.

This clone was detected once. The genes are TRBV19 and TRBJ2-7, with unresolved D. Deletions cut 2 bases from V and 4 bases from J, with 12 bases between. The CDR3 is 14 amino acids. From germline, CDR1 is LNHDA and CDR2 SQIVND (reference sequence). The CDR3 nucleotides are TGTGCCAGTAGTATAACTATTTCTGTGTACGAGCAGTACTTC. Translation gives CASSITISVYEQYF.

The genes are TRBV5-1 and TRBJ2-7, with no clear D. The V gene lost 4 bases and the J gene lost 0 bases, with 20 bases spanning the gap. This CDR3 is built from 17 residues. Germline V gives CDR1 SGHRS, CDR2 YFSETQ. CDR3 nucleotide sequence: TGCGCCAGCAGCCCTGGCTATCTCCCAGCGAACTCCTACGAGCAGTACTTC. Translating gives CASSPGYLPANSYEQYF. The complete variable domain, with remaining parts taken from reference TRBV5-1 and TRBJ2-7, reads KAGVTQTPRYLIKTRGQQVTLSCSPISGHRSVSWYQQTPGQGLQFLFEYFSETQRNKGNFPGRFSGRQFSNSRSEMNVSTLELGDSALYLCASSPGYLPANSYEQYFGPGTRLTVT.

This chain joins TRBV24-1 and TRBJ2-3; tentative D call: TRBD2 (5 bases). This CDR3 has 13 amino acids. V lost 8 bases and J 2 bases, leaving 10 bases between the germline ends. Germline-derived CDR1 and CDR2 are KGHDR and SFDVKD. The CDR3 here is CATKDFITDTQYF. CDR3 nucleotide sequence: TGTGCCACCAAGGACTTTATCACAGATACGCAGTATTTT.

The CDR3 DNA reads as TGTGCCAGCAGTCTTACTCTAGCGGGAGAGACAGATACGCAGTATTTT. This codes for CASSLTLAGETDTQYF. The chain combines TRBV28 with TRBJ2-3, with 10 nucleotides matching TRBD2. CDR3 length: 16 amino acids. The ends lost 5 bases at V and 3 bases at J; junction bases unmatched: 8. Germline CDR1 reads MDHEN; CDR2 reads SYDVKM.

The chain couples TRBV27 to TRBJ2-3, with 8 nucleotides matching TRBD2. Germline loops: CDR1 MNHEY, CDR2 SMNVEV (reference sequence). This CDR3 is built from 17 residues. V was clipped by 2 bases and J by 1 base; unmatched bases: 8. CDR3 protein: CASSLIQRGPRTDTQYF. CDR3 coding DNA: TGTGCCAGCAGTTTAATCCAGCGGGGGCCGCGCACAGATACGCAGTATTTT.

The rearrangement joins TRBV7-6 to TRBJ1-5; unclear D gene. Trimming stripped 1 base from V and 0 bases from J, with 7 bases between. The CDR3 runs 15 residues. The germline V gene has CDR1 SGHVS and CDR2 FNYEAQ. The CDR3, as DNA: TGTGCCAGCAGCTTAGGGCAACGTAGCAATCAGCCCCAGCATTTT. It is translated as CASSLGQRSNQPQHF.

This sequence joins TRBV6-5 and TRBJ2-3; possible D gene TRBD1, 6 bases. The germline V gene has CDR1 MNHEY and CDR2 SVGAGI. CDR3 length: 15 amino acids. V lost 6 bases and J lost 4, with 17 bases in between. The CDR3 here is CASRRAGVASDTQYF. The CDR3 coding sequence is TGTGCCAGCAGAAGGGCAGGGGTGGCTTCAGATACGCAGTATTTT.

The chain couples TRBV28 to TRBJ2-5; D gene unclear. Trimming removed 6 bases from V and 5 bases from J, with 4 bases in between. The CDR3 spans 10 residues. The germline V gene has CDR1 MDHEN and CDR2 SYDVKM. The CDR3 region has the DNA TGTGCCAGCAGACAGGAGACCCAGTACTTC. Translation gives CASRQETQYF. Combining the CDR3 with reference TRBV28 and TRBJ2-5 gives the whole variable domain DVKVTQSSRYLVKRTGEKVFLECVQDMDHENMFWYRQDPGLGLRLIYFSYDVKMKEKGDIPEGYSVSREKKERFSLILESASTNQTSMYLCASRQETQYFGPGTRLLVL.

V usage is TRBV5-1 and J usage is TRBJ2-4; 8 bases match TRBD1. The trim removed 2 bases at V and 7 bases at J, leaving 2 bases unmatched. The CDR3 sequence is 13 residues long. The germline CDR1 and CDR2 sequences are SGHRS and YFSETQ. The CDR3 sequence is CASSLGQGNIQYF. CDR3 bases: TGCGCCAGCAGCTTAGGACAGGGCAACATTCAGTACTTC.

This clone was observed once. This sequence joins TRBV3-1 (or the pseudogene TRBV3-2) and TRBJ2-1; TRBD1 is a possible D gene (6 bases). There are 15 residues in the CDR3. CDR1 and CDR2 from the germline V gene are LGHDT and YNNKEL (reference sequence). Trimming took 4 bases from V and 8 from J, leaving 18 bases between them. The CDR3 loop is CASSRNGQGRDEQFF. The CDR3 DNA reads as TGTGCCAGCAGCCGCAACGGGCAGGGGCGGGATGAGCAGTTCTTC.

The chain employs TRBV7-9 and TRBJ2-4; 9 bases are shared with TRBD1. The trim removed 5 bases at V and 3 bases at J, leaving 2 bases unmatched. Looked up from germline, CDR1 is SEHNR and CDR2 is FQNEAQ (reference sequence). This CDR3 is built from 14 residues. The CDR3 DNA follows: TGTGCCAGCAGCCCGACAGGGGGCAAAAACATTCAGTACTTC. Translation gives CASSPTGGKNIQYF.

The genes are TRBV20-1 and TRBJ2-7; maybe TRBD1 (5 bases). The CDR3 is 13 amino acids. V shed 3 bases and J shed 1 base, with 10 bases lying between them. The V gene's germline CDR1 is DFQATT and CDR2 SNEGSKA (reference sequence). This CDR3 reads CSASLQGSYEQYF. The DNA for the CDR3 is TGCAGTGCTAGTCTCCAGGGTTCCTACGAGCAGTACTTC.

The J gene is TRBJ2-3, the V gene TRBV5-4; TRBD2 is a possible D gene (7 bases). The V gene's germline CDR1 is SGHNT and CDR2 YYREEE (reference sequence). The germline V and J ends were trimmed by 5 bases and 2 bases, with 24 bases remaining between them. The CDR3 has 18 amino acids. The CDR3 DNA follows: TGTGCCAGCAGTCCCTCGGTGACTAGGGGGGGGATCACAGATACGCAGTATTTT. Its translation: CASSPSVTRGGITDTQYF.

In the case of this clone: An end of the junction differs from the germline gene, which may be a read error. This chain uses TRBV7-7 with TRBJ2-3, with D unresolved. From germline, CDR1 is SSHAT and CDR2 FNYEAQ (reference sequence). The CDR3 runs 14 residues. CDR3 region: CASSLSSNTDTQYF. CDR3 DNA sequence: TGTGCTAGCAGCCTATCCTCCAACACAGATACGCAGTATTTT. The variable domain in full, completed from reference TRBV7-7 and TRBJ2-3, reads GAGVSQSPRYKVTKRGQDVTLRCDPISSHATLYWYQQALGQGPEFLTYFNYEAQPDKSGLPSDRFSAERPEGSISTLTIQRTEQRDSAMYRCASSLSSNTDTQYFGPGTRLTVL.

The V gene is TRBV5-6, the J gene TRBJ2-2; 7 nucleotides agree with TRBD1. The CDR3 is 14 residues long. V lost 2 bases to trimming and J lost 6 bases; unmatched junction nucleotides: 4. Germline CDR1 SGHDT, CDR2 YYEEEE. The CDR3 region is CASSLTGQSGELFF. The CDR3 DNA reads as TGTGCCAGCAGCTTAACGGGACAGTCCGGGGAGCTGTTTTTT.

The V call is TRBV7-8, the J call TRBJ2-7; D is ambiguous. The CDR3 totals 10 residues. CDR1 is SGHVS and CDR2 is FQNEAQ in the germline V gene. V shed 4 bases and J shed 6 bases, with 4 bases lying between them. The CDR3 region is CASSSGEQYF. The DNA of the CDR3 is TGTGCCAGCAGCTCGGGCGAGCAGTACTTC.

The CDR3: CASSPYRVNEQFF. The DNA for the CDR3 is TGTGCCAGCAGCCCCTACAGGGTGAATGAGCAGTTCTTC. V usage is TRBV13 and J usage is TRBJ2-1, with D tentatively TRBD1 (6 bases). The ends were cut back, 5 bases at V and 7 bases at J, with 12 bases in the middle. Germline V gives CDR1 PRHDT, CDR2 FYEKMQ (reference sequence). This CDR3 comprises 13 residues.

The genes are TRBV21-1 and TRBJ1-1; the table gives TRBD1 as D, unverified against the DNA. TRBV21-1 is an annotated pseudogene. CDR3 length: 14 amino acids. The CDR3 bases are TGTGCCAGCAGCGGGACAGGAATTTATCCTGAAGCTTTCTTT. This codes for CASSGTGIYPEAFF.

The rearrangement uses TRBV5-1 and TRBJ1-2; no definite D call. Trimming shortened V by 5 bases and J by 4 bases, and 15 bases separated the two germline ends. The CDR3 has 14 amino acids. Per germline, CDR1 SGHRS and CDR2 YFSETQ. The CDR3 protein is CASSSSQRGYGYTF. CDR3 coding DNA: TGCGCCAGCAGTAGTTCCCAACGGGGCTATGGCTACACCTTC.